This T cell receptor (beta chain) stems from a study of radiation and T cells in renal cell carcinoma. General observations from the study: From baseline, blood top tumor clonotypes peaked at 2 weeks post-radiation.

At least ten counts were recorded for this clone. The antigen remains unidentified. Libraries were prepared by immunoSEQ multiplex PCR; TCRdb keeps only in-frame clonotypes and omits some of them. Among about 83,000 clones listed, 75% to 90% were seen once. Stated time point: blood 4 weeks post-SBRT, at nephrectomy. Treatment specified: 15 Gy SBRT to primary tumor, nephrectomy 4 weeks later. Nephrectomy followed 15 Gy stereotactic body radiation by 4 weeks. Radiation-treated patients gave blood at baseline, week 2 and week 4. The CDR3 is made up of 15 amino acids. V gave up 5 bases and J gave up 5 bases; unmatched junction bases: 10. The germline V gene encodes CDR1 MNHEY and CDR2 SMNVEV (reference sequence).

Sequences were derived from blood, sampled from a patient whose treatment included radiotherapy and nephrectomy. The TCR was taken from an older woman with renal cell carcinoma. This chain uses TRBV27 with TRBJ1-2; 8 bases line up with TRBD1. Here the CDR3 reads CASSLYRGKGYGYTF. The CDR3 bases are TGTGCCAGCAGTCTTTACAGGGGGAAGGGTTATGGCTACACCTTC.